These 2 T cell receptor beta chains came from one sample sequenced in a study of T cell responses to AZD1222 COVID-19 vaccine. Sequencing used immunoSEQ multiplex PCR; TCRdb keeps in-frame clones, though not all of them. The sample holds about 140,000 clones; roughly 90% are singletons and the top ten take 2.5% to 3.5%. The specimen comprised peripheral blood, sampled on day 0 of AZD1222 vaccination. These receptors were taken from an adult in good health.

This chain connects TRBV27 to TRBJ2-4, with TRBD1 matching over 10 bases. The V segment lost 4 bases and the J segment 6 bases; nucleotides outside the gene matches: 12. Germline values: CDR1 MNHEY, CDR2 SMNVEV (reference sequence). The CDR3 contains 17 residues. In DNA form, the CDR3 reads TGTGCCAGCAGTTCAAACCCGCGGACAGGGGGAAGAAACATTCAGTACTTC. This sequence encodes CASSSNPRTGGRNIQYF.

This chain joins TRBV12-5 and TRBJ2-2; D may be TRBD1 or TRBD2 (6 bases each). Trimming stripped 0 bases from V and 2 bases from J, with 13 bases between. Germline-derived CDR1 and CDR2 are LGHNT and FRNRAP. This CDR3 spans 17 amino acids. The CDR3 is CASGLVPGGANTGELFF. CDR3 sequence (DNA): TGTGCTAGTGGTTTGGTACCCGGGGGCGCTAACACCGGGGAGCTGTTTTTT.